This entry concerns a single T cell receptor (beta chain). Antigen unknown. Alongside a J-beta primer mix, a sample-barcoded 5' primer served in a second PCR lasting about 7 to 12 cycles. From the 5' RACE reads, TCRdb called clonotypes with MiXCR, one entry per CDR3 protein. The sample includes fewer than 1,200,000 distinct CDR3 sequences, approximately 26% of them seen just once. The V gene end was trimmed by 5 bases and the J gene end by 0 bases; junction bases not matched to a gene: 9. CDR1 is SGHDT, CDR2 YYEEEE, per germline. This CDR3 spans 17 amino acids. The sample is drawn from a study of blood T cells in healthy people across ages. General observations from the study: It was the long-lived donors that had more naive CD4+ cells and higher diversity than aged donors. Strong correlation linked observed beta diversity and percent naive T cells.

The same specimen was also included in a second study, on T cells of mothers and their children. That source reports: It was found that thymic selection shapes TCR recombination output similarly in related and unrelated pairs. With unrelated pairs as the comparison, related mother-child pairs had a slightly higher overlap that was not significant.

The TCR was taken from a girl aged 2 to 9 in good health. Sequencing was done on a sample of blood. This chain links TRBV5-6 with TRBJ2-4, with TRBD1 matching over 9 bases. CDR3 sequence reads: CASRAGTGFGAKNIQYF. CDR3 in DNA: TGTGCCAGCAGGGCCGGGACAGGGTTCGGAGCCAAAAACATTCAGTACTTC.